This T cell receptor (beta chain) derives from a study of T cell changes during pregnancy in multiple sclerosis. Generated by immunoSEQ multiplex PCR, the TCRdb table keeps only in-frame clones and is missing some. The table lists tens of thousands of clones, 93% of them singletons. Trimming pared 4 bases from V and 0 bases from J, leaving 15 bases between. The CDR3 totals 17 residues. Germline loops: CDR1 MNHEY, CDR2 SMNVEV (reference sequence). The receptor was derived from a female donor with multiple sclerosis, enrolled in a pregnancy study. The chain links TRBV27 to TRBJ1-4; D possibly corresponds to TRBD1 (6 bases). Sequenced material: CD8+ T cells from peripheral blood mononuclear cells, taken in the second trimester of pregnancy. As DNA, the CDR3 is TGTGCCAGCAGTTCCGGCGGGGGCGGGTCAACTAATGAAAAACTGTTTTTT. Translated: CASSSGGGGSTNEKLFF.